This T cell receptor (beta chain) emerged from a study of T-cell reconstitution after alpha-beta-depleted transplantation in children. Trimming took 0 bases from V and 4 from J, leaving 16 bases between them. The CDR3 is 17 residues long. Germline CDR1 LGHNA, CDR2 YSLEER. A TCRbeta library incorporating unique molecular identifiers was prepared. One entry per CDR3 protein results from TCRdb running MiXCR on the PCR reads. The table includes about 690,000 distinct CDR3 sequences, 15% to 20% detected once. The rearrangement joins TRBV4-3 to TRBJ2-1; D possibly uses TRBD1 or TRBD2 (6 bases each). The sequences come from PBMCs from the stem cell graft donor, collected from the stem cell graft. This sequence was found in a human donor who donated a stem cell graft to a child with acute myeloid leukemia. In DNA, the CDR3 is TGCGCCAGCAGCCAAGATAAAGTGGGGGGCAGGTACAATGAGCAGTTCTTC. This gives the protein CASSQDKVGGRYNEQFF.